The 8 T cell receptor beta chains given below trace back to one sample, sequenced in a study of control samples from healthy donors and cancer patients. Generated by immunoSEQ multiplex PCR, the TCRdb table keeps only in-frame clones and is missing some. The sample lists fewer than 95,000 clones, roughly nine tenths occurring once. Sequenced: blood. The receptors originated from a young man in good health.

This clone appeared once. V and J are TRBV5-6 and TRBJ1-6; D might be TRBD1 (6 bases). Germline CDR1 and CDR2: SGHDT and YYEEEE. The CDR3 is 14 amino acids. V dropped 2 bases and J dropped 9 bases, with 12 bases sitting between them. DNA of the CDR3: TGTGCCAGCAGCTTATCGGGGGGCAGTTCACCCCTCCACTTT. Protein: CASSLSGGSSPLHF.

This clone was recorded a few times. The chain joins TRBV4-1 to TRBJ1-5; no firm D call. The V gene lost 4 bases and the J gene lost 6 bases, with 16 bases spanning the gap. The CDR3 contains 15 residues. Germline V lookup: CDR1 MGHRA, CDR2 YSYEKL. Here the CDR3 DNA reads TGCGCCAGCAGCCCATCCAGAGGCGTCAGTCAGCCCCAGCATTTT. Encoded protein: CASSPSRGVSQPQHF.

The rearrangement joins TRBV4-1 to TRBJ2-6; TRBD1 matches at 7 bases. The V gene's germline CDR1 is MGHRA and CDR2 YSYEKL. CDR3 length equals 16 residues. After removal of 5 bases from V and 2 bases from J, the junction contained 6 bases not matched to a gene. The CDR3: CASSKTGEAGANVLTF. As DNA, the CDR3 is TGCGCCAGCAGCAAAACAGGGGAAGCTGGGGCCAACGTCCTGACTTTC.

This sequence joins TRBV18 and TRBJ1-1; D is perhaps TRBD1 (5 bases). The germline V and J ends were trimmed by 2 bases and 4 bases, with 8 bases remaining between them. This CDR3 has 13 residues. Germline CDR1 and CDR2: KGHSH and LQKENI. In DNA form, the CDR3 reads TGTGCCAGCTCACCAGGGACGGCCACTGAAGCTTTCTTT. Its protein is CASSPGTATEAFF.

V gene TRBV3-1 (or the pseudogene TRBV3-2) combines with J gene TRBJ2-7; a weak D match, TRBD2 (6 bases). The V gene's germline CDR1 is LGHDT and CDR2 YNNKEL (reference sequence). This CDR3 spans 14 amino acids. The ends were cut back, 4 bases at V and 2 bases at J, with 12 bases in the middle. In nucleotides, the CDR3 is TGTGCCAGCAGCCTGGGACTGGAGACCTACGAGCAGTACTTC. The encoded protein is CASSLGLETYEQYF.

This chain uses TRBV24-1 with TRBJ2-5; 8 bases line up with TRBD1. V shed 4 bases, J shed 4 bases, and the junction held 4 bases outside the gene matches. CDR1 is KGHDR, CDR2 SFDVKD, per germline. The CDR3 spans 14 residues. CDR3 sequence reads: CATSETRGRETQYF. As DNA, the CDR3 is TGTGCCACCAGTGAAACCAGGGGGCGAGAGACCCAGTACTTC.

V is TRBV7-9 and J is TRBJ2-7; D is undetermined. Trimming cost V 5 bases and J 0 bases, with 17 bases left between them. Germline V gene lookup returns CDR1 SEHNR and CDR2 FQNEAQ (reference sequence). There are 16 residues in the CDR3. CDR3 DNA: TGTGCCAGCAGCAATACCGGGCCCATCAGCTCCTACGAGCAGTACTTC. Residues: CASSNTGPISSYEQYF.

The chain carries TRBV11-2 and TRBJ2-7; 9 nucleotides align to TRBD2. Germline lookup yields CDR1 SGHAT and CDR2 FQNNGV. The J segment lost 7 bases and the V segment lost 3 bases, leaving 10 bases of the junction unmatched. This CDR3 spans 15 amino acids. The CDR3 loop is CASSLWPAGGREQYF. Here the CDR3 DNA reads TGTGCCAGCAGCTTGTGGCCCGCGGGGGGGCGAGAGCAGTACTTC.